The 16 T cell receptor beta chains in this list originate from one sample, sequenced in a study of human T cells and chemical hapten exposure. TCRdb reprocessed the RACE reads via MiXCR and lists one record per CDR3 protein. The sample carries approximately 71,000 distinct CDR3 sequences, more than 9.5% recorded once. The time point here: patch test 3, about 24 weeks after DPC sensitization. The sample's treatment: therapeutic diphenylcyclopropenone sensitization with weekly scalp DPC. The sample consisted of whole blood, taken in connection with sensitization to the hapten diphenylcyclopropenone (DPC). The receptors here all came from a woman between 50 and 59 years old with alopecia areata. Some clones in this sample may be carry-over from other donors' samples.

This clonotype was found a few times. The chain recombines TRBV5-1 with TRBJ1-1, with TRBD1 matching 7 bases. The germline gives CDR1 SGHRS, CDR2 YFSETQ. This CDR3 comprises 12 residues. Germline trimming cut 3 bases from V and 7 bases from J; bases unmatched to any gene: 3. The chain's CDR3 is CASSSGQVEAFF. DNA for the CDR3: TGCGCCAGCAGCTCTGGACAGGTTGAAGCTTTCTTT. The entire variable domain, with the rest obtained from reference TRBV5-1 and TRBJ1-1, is as follows: KAGVTQTPRYLIKTRGQQVTLSCSPISGHRSVSWYQQTPGQGLQFLFEYFSETQRNKGNFPGRFSGRQFSNSRSEMNVSTLELGDSALYLCASSSGQVEAFFGQGTRLTVV.

This clonotype was counted a few times. The rearrangement joins TRBV6-1 to TRBJ1-2, with D possibly TRBD1 on 6 matching bases. The V gene's germline CDR1 is MNHNS and CDR2 SASEGT. The CDR3 length is 13 residues. Trimming shortened V by 5 bases and J by 4 bases, and 11 bases separated the two germline ends. CDR3 residues: CASSSEGVYGYTF. CDR3 nucleotide sequence: TGTGCCAGCAGTTCCGAGGGGGTCTATGGCTACACCTTC.

This clonotype was seen many times. V gene TRBV9 combines with J gene TRBJ2-3, with D hard to call. The length of the CDR3 is 15 residues. The V end lost 0 bases, the J end lost 6 bases, and 14 bases lay between the germline ends. Germline V lookup: CDR1 SGDLS, CDR2 YYNGEE. The CDR3 spells CASSVGDAGRDTQYF. The DNA of the CDR3 is TGTGCCAGCAGCGTAGGTGACGCCGGTCGGGATACGCAGTATTTT. Variable domain in full (rest from reference TRBV9 and TRBJ2-3): DSGVTQTPKHLITATGQRVTLRCSPRSGDLSVYWYQQSLDQGLQFLIQYYNGEERAKGNILERFSAQQFPDLHSELNLSSLELGDSALYFCASSVGDAGRDTQYFGPGTRLTVL.

In its sample, this clonotype was seen many times. The CDR3 DNA reads TGTGCCAGCAGTTCACAGGGGGGTCCAAGGGAGACCCAGTACTTC. Protein: CASSSQGGPRETQYF. This chain connects TRBV11-2 to TRBJ2-5, with 8 nucleotides matching TRBD1. The CDR3 sequence is 15 residues long. Germline-derived CDR1 and CDR2 are SGHAT and FQNNGV. With V trimmed by 6 bases and J by 5 bases, 11 bases remained unmatched.

This chain joins TRBV28 and TRBJ2-1; 7 bases fit TRBD1. Unmatched junction bases numbered 4, after V lost 7 bases and J lost 4 bases. Germline V gene sequence: CDR1 MDHEN, CDR2 SYDVKM. The CDR3 runs 13 residues. The CDR3 DNA reads TGTGCCAGCACGGGACAGTTATACAATGAGCAGTTCTTC. Translating it yields CASTGQLYNEQFF. Full variable domain (remainder filled in from reference TRBV28 and TRBJ2-1): DVKVTQSSRYLVKRTGEKVFLECVQDMDHENMFWYRQDPGLGLRLIYFSYDVKMKEKGDIPEGYSVSREKKERFSLILESASTNQTSMYLCASTGQLYNEQFFGPGTRLTVL.

This clonotype came up a few times. The V and J genes are TRBV29-1 and TRBJ1-2; 9 bases match TRBD1. The CDR3 loop spans 14 amino acids. CDR1 is SQVTM and CDR2 is ANQGSEA in the germline V gene. V lost 3 bases to trimming and J lost 5 bases; unmatched junction nucleotides: 7. The CDR3 protein is CSVDRGQGIYGYTF. The CDR3 nucleotides are TGCAGCGTTGACAGAGGACAGGGGATTTATGGCTACACCTTC.

At least ten counts were recorded for this clonotype. The chain carries TRBV11-3 and TRBJ2-2, with 7 bases lining up with TRBD2. V gave up 5 bases and J gave up 6 bases; unmatched junction bases: 6. The CDR3 loop spans 14 amino acids. Germline-derived CDR1 and CDR2 are SGHNT and YENEEA. CDR3 DNA sequence: TGTGCCAGCAGCGCCAGGGAGGGCCCCGGGGAGCTGTTTTTT. Translating it yields CASSAREGPGELFF.

This clonotype was recorded many times. This chain connects TRBV2 to TRBJ2-7; D perhaps matches TRBD2 (6 bases). V was trimmed by 5 bases and J by 3 bases, leaving 11 bases between them. Germline loops: CDR1 SNHLY, CDR2 FYNNEI. The CDR3 is made up of 13 amino acids. CDR3 nucleotide sequence: TGTGCCAGCAGTCCGGGACTTCTCTACGAGCAGTACTTC. This codes for CASSPGLLYEQYF.

This clonotype was recorded at least ten times. The J gene is TRBJ1-5, the V gene TRBV28, with D unclear. V was clipped by 2 bases and J by 2 bases, with 10 bases between them. This CDR3 is 15 amino acids long. Germline assignment: CDR1 MDHEN and CDR2 SYDVKM. DNA of the CDR3: TGTGCCAGCAGTTTAGGGTTAGGTGGCAATCAGCCCCAGCATTTT. This gives the protein CASSLGLGGNQPQHF.

This clonotype has just a few counts. This chain connects TRBV29-1 to TRBJ2-2; 7 nucleotides agree with TRBD1. In germline, CDR1 is SQVTM, CDR2 ANQGSEA. The CDR3 sequence is 13 residues long. With V trimmed by 6 bases and J by 3 bases, 4 bases remained unmatched. CDR3 region: CSVDRVDTGELFF. Here the CDR3 DNA reads TGCAGCGTAGACAGGGTGGACACCGGGGAGCTGTTTTTT.

There are a few counts of this clonotype. This rearrangement joins TRBV6-2 or TRBV6-3 to TRBJ2-5; D is uncertain. The CDR3 runs 15 residues. Trimming cost V 2 bases and J 9 bases, with 19 bases left between them. Looked up from germline, CDR1 is MNHEY and CDR2 is SVGEGT. The CDR3 here is CASSYGPSGLRAQYF. CDR3 in DNA: TGTGCCAGCAGTTACGGTCCCTCCGGTCTCCGCGCCCAGTACTTC.

Comments on this clonotype: A much larger clone differs from this one at a single base, so this may be a read error. Lacking the conserved final phenylalanine or tryptophan, this CDR3 likely reflects a read error. The chain carries TRBV19 and TRBJ2-5; D is unresolved. Trimming removed 6 bases from V and 10 bases from J, with 15 bases in between. Germline CDR1 LNHDA, CDR2 SQIVND (reference sequence). The CDR3 has 12 residues. CDR3 in amino acids: CASRLGFRGQYY. DNA for the CDR3: TGTGCCAGTAGACTGGGGTTTCGCGGCCAGTACTAC.

There are many counts of this clonotype. The rearrangement uses TRBV6-5 and TRBJ1-1; unclear D gene. Trimming cost V 6 bases and J 8 bases, with 19 bases left between them. CDR1 and CDR2 (germline): MNHEY, SVGAGI. The CDR3 is 14 residues long. CDR3 DNA: TGTGCCAGCAGCTTCCTGGGAGGTTCTTCCGAAGCTTTCTTT. It is translated as CASSFLGGSSEAFF.

The V gene is TRBV7-6, the J gene TRBJ1-5; 12 bases map to TRBD1. Germline values: CDR1 SGHVS, CDR2 FNYEAQ. The CDR3 loop spans 19 amino acids. The V and J ends lost 1 base and 7 bases, in that order; junction bases with no gene match: 14. This chain's CDR3 is CASSLGLFGTGGHGQPQHF. CDR3 sequence (DNA): TGTGCCAGCAGCTTAGGTCTTTTCGGGACAGGGGGCCATGGGCAGCCCCAGCATTTT.

The J gene is TRBJ1-6, the V gene TRBV18, with unresolved D. Germline V gives CDR1 KGHSH, CDR2 LQKENI. The CDR3 loop spans 14 amino acids. V was pared by 2 bases and J by 7 bases, with 9 bases between. The CDR3, as DNA: TGTGCCAGCTCACCATACAGATGGAATTCACCCCTCCACTTT. Translation gives CASSPYRWNSPLHF.

This clonotype was seen a few times. This CDR3 reads CASRQGGGTEAFF. The CDR3 DNA sequence: TGTGCCAGCAGACAAGGCGGCGGGACTGAAGCTTTCTTT. This chain joins TRBV28 and TRBJ1-1, with unresolved D. CDR1 is MDHEN and CDR2 is SYDVKM in the germline V gene. The CDR3 sequence is 13 residues long. The ends were cut back, 6 bases at V and 5 bases at J, with 13 bases in the middle.